The 31 T cell receptor beta chains given below trace back to one sample, sequenced in a study of response to subunit inactivated influenza vaccine. TCRdb re-derived calls from the RT-PCR reads in MiXCR, one entry per CDR3 protein. The sample has around 580,000 distinct CDR3 sequences, 12% to 15% seen once. Sequencing was performed on PBMCs from blood, taken about 11 days after vaccination. These receptor sequences come from a man aged 45-65 years who received an inactivated influenza vaccine.

This clonotype has ten or more counts. The chain employs TRBV6-1 and TRBJ2-6; D perhaps matches TRBD1 (6 bases). Trimming removed 6 bases at V and 1 base at J, with 19 bases between. Germline V gene data show CDR1 as MNHNS and CDR2 as SASEGT. The CDR3 sequence is 18 residues long. As DNA, the CDR3 is TGTGCCAGCAGAAGACACCGGGCCACAGGGTCTGGGGCCAACGTCCTGACTTTC. This sequence encodes CASRRHRATGSGANVLTF.

The V call is TRBV15, the J call TRBJ2-5; D is undetermined. The CDR3 contains 14 residues. Trimming left V 4 bases short and J 0 bases short, with 9 bases between. CDR1 is LNHNV, CDR2 YYDKDF, per germline (reference sequence). Here the CDR3 DNA reads TGTGCCACCAGCATAGGATCCGACCAAGAGACCCAGTACTTC. Translation: CATSIGSDQETQYF.

A few counts support this clonotype. The chain employs TRBV7-2 and TRBJ1-2; 7 bases align to TRBD1. V gave up 2 bases and J gave up 8 bases; unmatched junction bases: 5. CDR1 and CDR2 (germline): SGHTA, FQGNSA. The CDR3 is made up of 13 amino acids. In DNA form, the CDR3 reads TGTGCCAGCAGCTTAAAGACAGGGTGGGGCTACACCTTC. This encodes CASSLKTGWGYTF.

This chain joins TRBV30 and TRBJ1-5; 7 bases map to TRBD1. J gave up 5 bases and V 3 bases, and 10 bases lay outside the gene matches. Germline V CDR1 and CDR2: GTSNPN, SVGIG (reference sequence). This CDR3 region has 15 residues. This chain's CDR3 is CAWRLGGAGYQPQHF. As DNA, the CDR3 is TGTGCCTGGAGATTAGGGGGCGCGGGGTATCAGCCCCAGCATTTT.

This clonotype has a handful of counts. The V gene is TRBV5-5, the J gene TRBJ2-2, with TRBD2 identical over 7 bases. J was trimmed by 4 bases and V by 4 bases; bases with no gene match: 10. Germline loops: CDR1 SGHKS, CDR2 YYEKEE (reference sequence). The CDR3 sequence is 16 residues long. CDR3 protein: CASSPWGGWSTGELFF. CDR3 nucleotide sequence: TGTGCCAGCAGCCCCTGGGGGGGATGGAGCACCGGGGAGCTGTTTTTT. The full variable domain, its missing parts supplied by reference TRBV5-5 and TRBJ2-2, is DAGVTQSPTHLIKTRGQQVTLRCSPISGHKSVSWYQQVLGQGPQFIFQYYEKEERGRGNFPDRFSARQFPNYSSELNVNALLLGDSALYLCASSPWGGWSTGELFFGEGSRLTVL.

Of note for this clonotype: This clone may be a read error of a much larger clone one base away. The chain recombines TRBV20-1 with TRBJ2-7; D may match TRBD1 or TRBD2 (7 bases each). In germline, CDR1 is DFQATT, CDR2 SNEGSKA (reference sequence). The CDR3 totals 14 residues. The CDR3: CSVKGGDSLYEHYF. In DNA form, the CDR3 reads TGCAGTGTCAAGGGGGGGGACAGCCTCTACGAGCATTACTTC.

This rearrangement joins TRBV12-3 or TRBV12-4 to TRBJ1-5; D is unresolved. The CDR3 totals 13 residues. V was clipped by 5 bases and J by 4 bases, with 9 bases between them. CDR3 nucleotide sequence: TGTGCCAGCAGTCCCCTAGTTAATCAGCCCCAGCATTTT. It specifies CASSPLVNQPQHF.

The chain carries TRBV19 and TRBJ1-5, with 7 bases matching TRBD1. V dropped 0 bases and J dropped 2; count of bases not matched to a gene: 10. The germline CDR1 and CDR2 sequences are LNHDA and SQIVND (reference sequence). The CDR3 runs to 18 residues. CDR3 in amino acids: CASSIEGHRGKGNQPQHF. Here the CDR3 DNA reads TGTGCCAGTAGTATAGAGGGACACAGGGGAAAGGGCAATCAGCCCCAGCATTTT.

This clonotype appeared a few times. The chain is built from TRBV4-2 and TRBJ2-2, with TRBD1 matching 7 bases. The CDR3 sequence is 15 residues long. The ends lost 1 base at V and 4 bases at J; junction bases unmatched: 3. Germline V gene data show CDR1 as LGHNA and CDR2 as YNFKEQ. The CDR3 loop is CASSQGSGGTGELFF. In nucleotides, the CDR3 is TGTGCCAGCAGCCAAGGGTCAGGGGGCACCGGGGAGCTGTTTTTT.

The V gene is TRBV4-2, the J gene TRBJ1-5; the D gene is possibly TRBD1 (5 bases). Per the germline V gene, CDR1 is LGHNA and CDR2 is YNFKEQ. The CDR3 sequence is 16 residues long. Trimming took 8 bases from V and 9 from J, leaving 26 bases between them. The CDR3 reads CASGPRKGAGSGPQHF. CDR3 in DNA: TGTGCCAGCGGCCCCCGTAAAGGGGCCGGCTCTGGGCCCCAGCATTTT.

In DNA, the CDR3 is TGTGCCAGCAGCCCTCCGGGGGCCGGGAGAGACGAGCAGTACTTC. It is translated as CASSPPGAGRDEQYF. The gene calls are TRBV11-2 and TRBJ2-7; D is perhaps TRBD1 or TRBD2 (6 bases each). This CDR3 has 15 amino acids. The germline V gene has CDR1 SGHAT and CDR2 FQNNGV. V was cut by 5 bases and J by 5 bases, with 19 bases left in between.

This clonotype was counted between two and nine times. The chain combines TRBV5-1 with TRBJ2-5, with TRBD2 matching 8 bases. Per germline, CDR1 SGHRS and CDR2 YFSETQ. The junction had 13 bases not matched to a gene; V was cut back by 4 bases and J by 5 bases. The CDR3 totals 16 residues. The CDR3 spells CASSVGGAGVEETQYF. In DNA, the CDR3 is TGCGCCAGCAGCGTGGGGGGAGCGGGAGTCGAGGAGACCCAGTACTTC.

The chain recombines TRBV20-1 with TRBJ2-1, with D unclear. CDR3 size: 13 residues. The V end was cut by 6 bases, the J end by 5 bases, with 14 bases between. The germline V gene has CDR1 DFQATT and CDR2 SNEGSKA (reference sequence). As DNA, the CDR3 is TGCAGTGCCAGACGGAACTCAGACAATGAGCAGTTCTTC. Its protein product is CSARRNSDNEQFF.

This clonotype was seen only once. The V and J genes are TRBV14 and TRBJ2-7, with unresolved D. With 2 bases removed from V and 4 bases from J, the gap between germline ends came to 9 bases. CDR3 length equals 13 residues. CDR1 is SGHDN, CDR2 FVKESK, per germline. In DNA, the CDR3 is TGTGCCAGCAGCCAATTCCACGGATACGAGCAGTACTTC. Protein: CASSQFHGYEQYF.

This clonotype was seen more than once but under ten times. The chain links TRBV15 to TRBJ1-6, with TRBD1 identical over 8 bases. Germline V CDR1 and CDR2: LNHNV, YYDKDF (reference sequence). Trimming took 4 bases from V and 6 from J; bases not matched to a gene: 5. The CDR3 is made up of 15 amino acids. The CDR3 is CATSMTGEGNSPLHF. CDR3 coding DNA: TGTGCCACCAGCATGACAGGGGAGGGTAATTCACCCCTCCACTTT.

This clonotype turned up a few times. The V call is TRBV2, the J call TRBJ2-1; 7 nucleotides align to TRBD1. V was pared by 4 bases and J by 4 bases, with 7 bases of the junction left unmatched. The CDR3 runs to 15 residues. Germline CDR1 is SNHLY and CDR2 is FYNNEI. The CDR3 nucleotides read TGTGCCAGCAGTGCGGGGACAGCAAAATACAATGAGCAGTTCTTC. It codes for CASSAGTAKYNEQFF.

This chain joins TRBV10-3 and TRBJ2-7; either TRBD1 or TRBD2 may supply D (5 bases each). CDR1 is ENHRY and CDR2 is SYGVKD in the germline V gene. V was shortened by 5 bases and J by 5 bases, with 13 bases between the two germline ends. The CDR3 sequence is 13 residues long. CDR3 in DNA: TGTGCCATCAGTATTGCCCGGGGCGACGAGCAGTACTTC. Encoded protein: CAISIARGDEQYF.

In this sample, this clonotype turned up a few times. This chain links TRBV25-1 with TRBJ1-1; unclear D gene. Germline CDR1 and CDR2: MGHDK and SYGVNS. Trimming took off 8 bases at V and 8 bases at J, with 12 bases between the two ends. This CDR3 is 11 amino acids long. CDR3 bases: TGTGCCAGCCGCAAAGGAGGGGAAGCTTTCTTT. Translated: CASRKGGEAFF.

This chain connects TRBV6-5 to TRBJ2-7; 8 nucleotides align to TRBD2. Germline trimming cut 0 bases from V and 6 bases from J; bases unmatched to any gene: 4. This CDR3 has 14 residues. Looked up from germline, CDR1 is MNHEY and CDR2 is SVGAGI. For the CDR3, the DNA is TGTGCCAGCAGTTACTCTGCGGGAGGAGGCGAGCAGTACTTC. The encoded protein is CASSYSAGGGEQYF.

This clonotype has only a few counts. The chain combines TRBV12-3 or TRBV12-4 with TRBJ2-3, with TRBD2 matching 11 bases. V shed 7 bases and J 1 base; nucleotides not matched to a gene: 10. The CDR3 has 17 amino acids. CDR3 sequence: CASNLPLTSGGTDTQYF. The DNA for the CDR3 is TGTGCCAGCAATCTACCCCTGACTAGCGGGGGCACAGATACGCAGTATTTT.

The chain is built from TRBV7-2 and TRBJ2-7; D possibly corresponds to TRBD1 (7 bases). This CDR3 has 15 residues. Looked up from germline, CDR1 is SGHTA and CDR2 is FQGNSA. Trimming pared 5 bases from V and 3 bases from J, leaving 17 bases between. The CDR3 is CASSPMAGGRYEQYF. CDR3 bases: TGTGCCAGCAGCCCGATGGCAGGGGGGCGCTACGAGCAGTACTTC. The full variable domain, rest sourced from reference TRBV7-2 and TRBJ2-7, is GAGVSQSPSNKVTEKGKDVELRCDPISGHTALYWYRQSLGQGLEFLIYFQGNSAPDKSGLPSDRFSAERTGGSVSTLTIQRTQQEDSAVYLCASSPMAGGRYEQYFGPGTRLTVT.

This clonotype has just a few counts. The chain joins TRBV7-2 to TRBJ2-1, with 7 bases identical to TRBD1. CDR3 length: 15 amino acids. The germline gives CDR1 SGHTA, CDR2 FQGNSA. With 1 base clipped from V and 7 bases from J, the junction kept 7 bases outside the gene matches. In nucleotides, the CDR3 is TGTGCCAGCAGCTTAGTGACAGGGAGTTGGAATGAGCAGTTCTTC. Translated, it gives CASSLVTGSWNEQFF.

This clonotype was picked up a small number of times. The V gene is TRBV12-3 or TRBV12-4, the J gene TRBJ1-1; D remains unclear. The CDR3 covers 11 residues. The ends were cut back, 7 bases at V and 7 bases at J, with 10 bases in the middle. The CDR3 loop reads CASTTYSEAFF. The DNA of the CDR3 is TGTGCCAGCACCACTTACAGTGAAGCTTTCTTT.

The rearrangement links TRBV11-2 to TRBJ2-7, with D unresolved. The CDR3 runs 12 residues. Trimming left V 6 bases short and J 6 bases short, with 12 bases between. Germline CDR1 and CDR2: SGHAT and FQNNGV. CDR3 amino acids: CASREGGSEQYF. As DNA, the CDR3 is TGTGCCAGCAGGGAAGGTGGTAGCGAGCAGTACTTC.

The rearrangement uses TRBV6-1 and TRBJ2-7; perhaps D is TRBD1 or TRBD2 (6 bases each). Germline CDR1 reads MNHNS; CDR2 reads SASEGT. The CDR3 extends over 13 amino acids. V was shortened by 6 bases and J by 4 bases, with 13 bases between the two germline ends. In DNA, the CDR3 is TGTGCCAGCAGGGTTTCGGGGGCATACGAGCAGTACTTC. The encoded protein is CASRVSGAYEQYF.

This clonotype was counted a few times. The CDR3, as DNA: TGCGCCAGCAGCCGACAGGGGATGAACGGGGAGCTGTTTTTT. It encodes CASSRQGMNGELFF. The chain employs TRBV4-3 and TRBJ2-2; 8 bases fit TRBD1. CDR3 length: 14 residues. V lost 4 bases and J lost 7; bases outside the gene matches: 5. Germline values: CDR1 LGHNA, CDR2 YSLEER.

This clonotype was seen a few times. V and J are TRBV6-5 and TRBJ2-5; D is possibly TRBD2 (5 bases). The germline gives CDR1 MNHEY, CDR2 SVGAGI. CDR3 length equals 16 residues. The ends were cut back, 0 bases at V and 5 bases at J, with 16 bases in the middle. In nucleotides, the CDR3 is TGTGCCAGCAGTTACTCCTGGGCTAGCTCTGGGGAGACCCAGTACTTC. Translation: CASSYSWASSGETQYF.

The chain links TRBV25-1 to TRBJ2-7; 13 bases are a match to TRBD2. CDR1 and CDR2 (germline): MGHDK, SYGVNS. J gave up 3 bases and V 5 bases, and 25 bases lay outside the gene matches. This CDR3 spans 22 amino acids. CDR3 sequence reads: CASSSGVTKTGLAGSNYYEQYF. CDR3 DNA sequence: TGTGCCAGCAGTTCCGGGGTCACAAAGACGGGACTAGCGGGATCAAATTACTACGAGCAGTACTTC.

This clonotype was seen more than once but under ten times. The rearrangement joins TRBV4-2 to TRBJ1-6; D is undetermined. Germline-derived CDR1 and CDR2 are LGHNA and YNFKEQ. Trimming took 0 bases from V and 0 from J, leaving 9 bases between them. CDR3 size: 17 residues. The CDR3 nucleotides read TGTGCCAGCAGCCAAGATGATCGGAGCTCCTATAATTCACCCCTCCACTTT. Translating it yields CASSQDDRSSYNSPLHF.

This clonotype was picked up many times. The V and J genes are TRBV18 and TRBJ2-1, with 11 nucleotides matching TRBD2. The CDR3 is 16 residues long. The J segment lost 7 bases and the V segment lost 0 bases, leaving 5 bases of the junction unmatched. Germline loops: CDR1 KGHSH, CDR2 LQKENI. The CDR3: CASSPPPLAGVNEQFF. The DNA for the CDR3 is TGTGCCAGCTCACCACCCCCACTAGCGGGAGTTAATGAGCAGTTCTTC.

The chain joins TRBV19 to TRBJ2-6, with D possibly TRBD1 on 5 matching bases. Germline CDR1 is LNHDA and CDR2 is SQIVND (reference sequence). The CDR3 has 17 amino acids. Trimming removed 1 base at V and 1 base at J, with 11 bases between. CDR3: CASSIGTGFSGANVLTF. In nucleotides, the CDR3 is TGTGCCAGTAGTATAGGTACAGGCTTTTCTGGGGCCAACGTCCTGACTTTC.